The T cell receptor (beta chain) under discussion was sequenced for a study of technical replicates of blood from several donors listed by TCRdb under 2017. CDR1 MNHNY and CDR2 SVGAGI were looked up in the germline V gene (reference sequence). V is cut back by 2 bases and J by 3 bases, with 3 bases in the junction unmatched. The CDR3 has 14 amino acids, counting the end cysteine and phenylalanine. CDR3 DNA only is kept here, 42 bases in frame from base 1. The library was obtained by the immunoSEQ multiplex PCR assay. The table comes from immuneACCESS by way of TCRdb, which keeps in-frame sequences with V and J called. Part of the clones is missing from these tables; in studies checked, under half for an unresolved V gene and the rest for unknown reasons. Recorded for this sample are tens of thousands of clones; 85% to 95% of them occurred a single time. The ten largest account for about 0.26% of the sample.

On this clone: The antigen it recognizes is unknown. No much larger clonotype is one base removed from it; base qualities were not supplied.

The TCR was taken from a human donor in good health. Sequenced sample: T cells isolated from PBMCs. The V and J genes are TRBV6-6 and TRBJ2-5; 7 of the junction bases match TRBD1. The CDR3 protein sequence reads: CASSYPGQKETQYF. The DNA sequence follows: TGTGCCAGCAGTTACCCGGGACAGAAAGAGACCCAGTACTTC.